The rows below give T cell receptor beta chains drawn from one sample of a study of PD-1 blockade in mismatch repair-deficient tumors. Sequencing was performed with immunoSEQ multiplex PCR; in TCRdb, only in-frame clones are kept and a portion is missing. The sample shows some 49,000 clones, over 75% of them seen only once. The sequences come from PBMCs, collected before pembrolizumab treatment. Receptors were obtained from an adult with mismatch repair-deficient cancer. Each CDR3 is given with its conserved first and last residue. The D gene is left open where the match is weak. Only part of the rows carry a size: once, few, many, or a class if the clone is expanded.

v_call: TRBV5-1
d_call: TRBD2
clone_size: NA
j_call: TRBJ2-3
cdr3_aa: CASSLGGGSSDTQYF
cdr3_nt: TGCGCCAGCAGCTTGGGCGGCGGGAGCTCGGATACGCAGTATTTT

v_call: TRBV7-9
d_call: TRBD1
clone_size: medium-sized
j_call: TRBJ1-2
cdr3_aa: CASSLGRTGGFGYTF
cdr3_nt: TGTGCCAGCAGCTTAGGCCGGACAGGGGGCTTTGGCTACACCTTC

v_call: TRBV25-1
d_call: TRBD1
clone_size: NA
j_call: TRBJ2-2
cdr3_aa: CASSGTRDRVRELFF
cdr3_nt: TGTGCCAGCAGTGGGACCCGGGACAGGGTTCGGGAGCTGTTTTTT

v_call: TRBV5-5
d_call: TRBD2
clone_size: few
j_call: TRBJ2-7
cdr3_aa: CASMQAGALDEQYF
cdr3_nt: TGTGCCAGCATGCAAGCGGGAGCTCTTGACGAGCAGTACTTC

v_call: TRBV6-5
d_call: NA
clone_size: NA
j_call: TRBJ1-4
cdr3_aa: CASREGGNEKLFF
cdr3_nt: TGTGCCAGCAGAGAGGGGGGTAATGAAAAACTGTTTTTT

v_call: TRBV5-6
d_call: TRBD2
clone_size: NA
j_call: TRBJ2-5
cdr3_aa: CASSLWLAGIQETQYF
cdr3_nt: TGTGCCAGCAGCTTATGGCTAGCGGGCATCCAAGAGACCCAGTACTTC

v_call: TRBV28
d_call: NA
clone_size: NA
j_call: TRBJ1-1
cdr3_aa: CASSIYSVFEAFF
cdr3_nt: TGTGCCAGCAGTATTTATAGTGTGTTTGAAGCTTTCTTT

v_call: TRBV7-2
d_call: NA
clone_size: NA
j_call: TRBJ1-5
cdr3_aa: CASSYEGGNQPQHF
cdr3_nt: TGTGCCAGCAGCTACGAGGGGGGCAATCAGCCCCAGCATTTT

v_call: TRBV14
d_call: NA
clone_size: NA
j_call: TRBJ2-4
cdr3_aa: CASSPKGGGWVKNIQYF
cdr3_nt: TGTGCCAGCAGCCCCAAGGGGGGAGGATGGGTCAAAAACATTCAGTACTTC

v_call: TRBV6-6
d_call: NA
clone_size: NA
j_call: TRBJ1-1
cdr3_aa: CASSEVSNTEAFF
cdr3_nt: TGTGCCAGCAGTGAGGTATCGAACACTGAAGCTTTCTTT

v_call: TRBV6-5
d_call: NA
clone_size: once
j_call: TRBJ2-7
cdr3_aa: CASKWGSDSYEQYF
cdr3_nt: TGTGCCAGCAAGTGGGGTAGCGATTCCTACGAGCAGTACTTC

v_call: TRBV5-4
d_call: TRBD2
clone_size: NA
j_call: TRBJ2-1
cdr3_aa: CASSSGTTETYNEQFF
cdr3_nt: TGTGCCAGCAGCTCCGGGACTACGGAAACCTACAATGAGCAGTTCTTC

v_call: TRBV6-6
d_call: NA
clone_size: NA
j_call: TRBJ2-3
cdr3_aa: CATRVGGTDTQYF
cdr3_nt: TGTGCCACACGGGTGGGGGGCACAGATACGCAGTATTTT

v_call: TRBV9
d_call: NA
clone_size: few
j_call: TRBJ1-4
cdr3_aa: CASSVGQDNEKLFF
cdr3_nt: TGTGCCAGCAGCGTAGGCCAAGACAATGAAAAACTGTTTTTT

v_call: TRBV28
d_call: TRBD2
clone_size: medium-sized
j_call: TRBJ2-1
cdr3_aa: CASSRPGTSGASSYNEQFF
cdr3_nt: TGTGCCAGCAGTCGACCCGGGACTAGCGGGGCTAGCTCCTACAATGAGCAGTTCTTC

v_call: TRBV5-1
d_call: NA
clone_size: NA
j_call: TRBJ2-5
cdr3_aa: CASSGRGAETQYF
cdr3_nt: TGCGCCAGCAGCGGTCGAGGGGCGGAGACCCAGTACTTC

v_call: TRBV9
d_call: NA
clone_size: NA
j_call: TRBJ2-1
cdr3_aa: CASSVPDSLNEQFF
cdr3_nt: TGTGCCAGCAGCGTCCCGGACAGCCTCAATGAGCAGTTCTTC

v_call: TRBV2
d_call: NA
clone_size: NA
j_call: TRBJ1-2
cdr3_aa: CASSGDNYGYTF
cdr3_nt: TGTGCCAGCAGTGGGGACAACTATGGCTACACCTTC

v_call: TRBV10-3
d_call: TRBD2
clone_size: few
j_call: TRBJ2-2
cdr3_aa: CAISLGLAGTGELFF
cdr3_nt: TGTGCCATCAGCCTGGGGCTAGCGGGGACCGGGGAGCTGTTTTTT

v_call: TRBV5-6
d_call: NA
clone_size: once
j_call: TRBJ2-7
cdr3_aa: CASSLAGTGSYEQYF
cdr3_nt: TGTGCCAGCAGCTTGGCCGGAACAGGATCCTACGAGCAGTACTTC

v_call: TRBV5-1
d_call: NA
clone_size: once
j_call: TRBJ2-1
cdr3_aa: CASSRLPGDYSYNEQFF
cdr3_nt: TGCGCCAGCAGCCGCCTACCGGGCGATTACTCCTACAATGAGCAGTTCTTC

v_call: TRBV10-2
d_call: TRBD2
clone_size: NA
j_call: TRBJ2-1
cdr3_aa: CASRLAGHNEQFF
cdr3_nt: TGCGCCAGTAGACTAGCGGGACACAATGAGCAGTTCTTC

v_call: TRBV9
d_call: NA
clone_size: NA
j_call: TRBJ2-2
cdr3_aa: CASSVALVATGELFF
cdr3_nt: TGTGCCAGCAGCGTAGCCCTAGTAGCGACTGGGGAGCTGTTTTTT

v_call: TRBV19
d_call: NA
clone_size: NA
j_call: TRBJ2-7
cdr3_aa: CASSMAFFYEQYF
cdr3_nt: TGTGCCAGTAGCATGGCATTTTTCTACGAGCAGTACTTC

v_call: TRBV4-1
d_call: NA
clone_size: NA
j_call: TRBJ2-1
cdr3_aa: CASSHGLLFSYNEQFF
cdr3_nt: TGCGCCAGCAGCCACGGACTTCTTTTCTCCTACAATGAGCAGTTCTTC

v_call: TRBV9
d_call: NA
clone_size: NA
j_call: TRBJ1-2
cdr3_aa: CASSVATIGGLEGGYTF
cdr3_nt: TGTGCCAGCAGCGTAGCTACAATCGGAGGGCTGGAGGGTGGCTACACCTTC

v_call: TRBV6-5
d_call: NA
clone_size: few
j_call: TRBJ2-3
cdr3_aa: CASSPNTDTQYF
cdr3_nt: TGTGCCAGCAGCCCCAACACAGATACGCAGTATTTT

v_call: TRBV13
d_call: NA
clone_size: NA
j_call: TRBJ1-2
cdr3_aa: CASSTDGTRGYTF
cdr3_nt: TGTGCCAGCAGCACTGACGGGACGCGGGGCTACACCTTC

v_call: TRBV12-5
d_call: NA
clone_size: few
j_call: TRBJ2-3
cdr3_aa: CASGLGQLQYF
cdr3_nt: TGTGCTAGTGGTTTGGGTCAACTACAGTATTTT

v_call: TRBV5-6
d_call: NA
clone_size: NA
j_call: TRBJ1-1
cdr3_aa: CASSVGQLNTEAFF
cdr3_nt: TGTGCCAGCAGCGTCGGACAGCTAAACACTGAAGCTTTCTTT

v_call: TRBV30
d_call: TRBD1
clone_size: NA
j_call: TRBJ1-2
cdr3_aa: CAWSVRGLTNYGYTF
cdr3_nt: TGTGCCTGGAGTGTCAGGGGGCTTACTAACTATGGCTACACCTTC

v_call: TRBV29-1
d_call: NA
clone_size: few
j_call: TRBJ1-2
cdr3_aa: CSVIRGYGYTF
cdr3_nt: TGCAGCGTTATCAGGGGCTATGGCTACACCTTC

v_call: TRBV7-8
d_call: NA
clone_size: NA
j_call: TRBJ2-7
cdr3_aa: CASSSGPNYEQYF
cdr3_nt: TGTGCCAGCAGCTCGGGACCAAACTACGAGCAGTACTTC

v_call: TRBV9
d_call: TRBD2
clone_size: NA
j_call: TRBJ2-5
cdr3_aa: CASSSRLAGVGETQYF
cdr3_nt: TGTGCCAGCAGCTCGCGACTAGCGGGAGTGGGTGAGACCCAGTACTTC

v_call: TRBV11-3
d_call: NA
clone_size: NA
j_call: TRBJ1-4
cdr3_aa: CASSLARSGEKLFF
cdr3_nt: TGTGCCAGCAGCTTGGCGCGTTCCGGGGAAAAACTGTTTTTT

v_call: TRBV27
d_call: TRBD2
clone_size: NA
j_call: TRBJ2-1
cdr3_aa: CASNIAGGPSYNEQFF
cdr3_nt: TGTGCCAGCAATATAGCGGGAGGGCCTTCTTACAATGAGCAGTTCTTC

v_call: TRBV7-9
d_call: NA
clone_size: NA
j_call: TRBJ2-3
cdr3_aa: CASSLEASDTQYF
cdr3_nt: TGTGCCAGCAGCTTAGAAGCGTCAGATACGCAGTATTTT

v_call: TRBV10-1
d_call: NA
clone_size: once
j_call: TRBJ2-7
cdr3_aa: CASSEGRQGGGYQYF
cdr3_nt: TGCGCCAGCAGTGAAGGGCGGCAGGGTGGAGGTTACCAGTACTTC

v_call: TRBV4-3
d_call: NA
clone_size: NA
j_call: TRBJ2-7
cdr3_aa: CASSQDGWGRRAYEQYF
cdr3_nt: TGCGCCAGCAGCCAAGATGGGTGGGGAAGACGGGCCTACGAGCAGTACTTC

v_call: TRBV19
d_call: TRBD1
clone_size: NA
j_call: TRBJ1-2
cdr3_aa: CASTAGGSTNYGYTF
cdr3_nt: TGTGCCAGTACCGCAGGGGGGAGTACTAACTATGGCTACACCTTC

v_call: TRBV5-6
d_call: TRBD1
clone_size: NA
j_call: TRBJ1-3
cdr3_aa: CASSMTGSMNTIYF
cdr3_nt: TGTGCCAGCAGCATGACAGGGTCGATGAACACCATATATTTT

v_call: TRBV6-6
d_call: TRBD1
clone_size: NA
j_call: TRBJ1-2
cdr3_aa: CASSGRDREEVCTF
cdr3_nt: TGTGCCAGCAGTGGCCGGGACAGGGAGGAGGTTTGCACCTTC

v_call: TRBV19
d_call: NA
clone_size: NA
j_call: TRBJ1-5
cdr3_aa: CASRALTLDSNQPQHF
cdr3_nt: TGTGCCAGTAGAGCGTTGACGTTGGATAGCAATCAGCCCCAGCATTTT

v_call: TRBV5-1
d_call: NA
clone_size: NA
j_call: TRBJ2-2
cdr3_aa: CASSLGRLGGNTGELFF
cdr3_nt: TGCGCCAGCAGCTTGGGCCGATTGGGGGGGAACACCGGGGAGCTGTTTTTT

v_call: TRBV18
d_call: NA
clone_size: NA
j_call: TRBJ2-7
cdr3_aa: CASSRSRDTEQYF
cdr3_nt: TGTGCCAGCTCAAGGAGCAGGGATACCGAGCAGTACTTC

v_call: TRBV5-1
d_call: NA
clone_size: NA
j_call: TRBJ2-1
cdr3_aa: CASSLGDIDNEQFF
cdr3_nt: TGCGCCAGCAGCTTGGGGGACATAGACAATGAGCAGTTCTTC

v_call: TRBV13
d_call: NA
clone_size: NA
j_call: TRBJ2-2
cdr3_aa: CASSLGDPTAYTGELFF
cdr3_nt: TGTGCCAGCAGCTTAGGGGACCCCACCGCTTACACCGGGGAGCTGTTTTTT

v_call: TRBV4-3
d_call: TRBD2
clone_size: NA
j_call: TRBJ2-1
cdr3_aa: CASSQDPGTSVEQFF
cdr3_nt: TGCGCCAGCAGCCAAGATCCGGGGACTAGCGTAGAGCAGTTCTTC

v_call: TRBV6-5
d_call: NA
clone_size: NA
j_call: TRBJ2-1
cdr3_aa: CASSYSSGSSYNEQFF
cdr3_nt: TGTGCCAGCAGTTACTCGAGCGGTAGCTCCTACAATGAGCAGTTCTTC

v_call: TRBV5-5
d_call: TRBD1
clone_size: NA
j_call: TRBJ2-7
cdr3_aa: CASSSAGTGLHEQYF
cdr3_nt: TGTGCCAGCAGCTCCGCCGGGACAGGGCTTCACGAGCAGTACTTC

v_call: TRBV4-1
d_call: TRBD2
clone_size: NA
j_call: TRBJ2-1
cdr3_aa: CASSPPTRREDEQFF
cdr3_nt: TGCGCCAGCAGCCCCCCAACGCGGCGGGAGGATGAGCAGTTCTTC

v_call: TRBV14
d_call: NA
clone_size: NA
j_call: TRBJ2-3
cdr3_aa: CASSQDFGTDTQYF
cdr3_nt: TGTGCCAGCAGCCAAGATTTCGGCACAGATACGCAGTATTTT

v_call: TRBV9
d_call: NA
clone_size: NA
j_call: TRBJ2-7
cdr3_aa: CASSGNSDEQYF
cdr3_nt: TGTGCCAGCAGCGGAAATAGCGACGAGCAGTACTTC

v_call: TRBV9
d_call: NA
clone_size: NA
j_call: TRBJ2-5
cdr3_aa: CASSPRWLAQGAETQYF
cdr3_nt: TGTGCCAGCAGCCCCCGGTGGTTAGCCCAAGGGGCAGAGACCCAGTACTTC